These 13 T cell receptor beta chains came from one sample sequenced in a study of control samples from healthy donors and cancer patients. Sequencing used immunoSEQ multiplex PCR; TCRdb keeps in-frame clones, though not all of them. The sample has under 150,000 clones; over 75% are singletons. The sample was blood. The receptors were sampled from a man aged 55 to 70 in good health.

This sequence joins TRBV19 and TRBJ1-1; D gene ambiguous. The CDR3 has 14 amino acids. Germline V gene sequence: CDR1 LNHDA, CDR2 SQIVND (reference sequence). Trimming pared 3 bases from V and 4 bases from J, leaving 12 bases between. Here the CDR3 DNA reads TGTGCCAGTAGTATGAGGGAGGGTGGCACTGAAGCTTTCTTT. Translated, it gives CASSMREGGTEAFF.

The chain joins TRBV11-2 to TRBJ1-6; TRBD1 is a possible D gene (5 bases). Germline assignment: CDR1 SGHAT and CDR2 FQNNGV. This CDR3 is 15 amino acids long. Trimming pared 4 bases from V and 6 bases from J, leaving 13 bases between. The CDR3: CASSWGGSPNSPLHF. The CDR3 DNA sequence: TGTGCCAGCAGCTGGGGGGGGTCTCCTAATTCACCCCTCCACTTT.

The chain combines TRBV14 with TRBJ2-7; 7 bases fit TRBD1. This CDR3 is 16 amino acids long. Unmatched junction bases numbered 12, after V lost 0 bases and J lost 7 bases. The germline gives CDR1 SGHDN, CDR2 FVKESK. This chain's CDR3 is CASSQDKWDSRLEQYF. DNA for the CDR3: TGTGCCAGCAGCCAAGATAAGTGGGACAGCAGGCTAGAGCAGTACTTC.

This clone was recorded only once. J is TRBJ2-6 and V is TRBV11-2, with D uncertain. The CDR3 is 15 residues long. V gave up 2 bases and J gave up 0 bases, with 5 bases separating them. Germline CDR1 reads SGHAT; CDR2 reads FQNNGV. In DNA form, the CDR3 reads TGTGCCAGCAGCTTACGGAGCTCTGGGGCCAACGTCCTGACTTTC. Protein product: CASSLRSSGANVLTF.

In DNA, the CDR3 is TGTGCCAGCAGCGTATCACCCCATGGGAAGCGGGGTAACACAGATACGCAGTATTTT. Translation gives CASSVSPHGKRGNTDTQYF. This chain connects TRBV9 to TRBJ2-3; 7 bases align to TRBD2. The V segment lost 1 base and the J segment 2 bases; nucleotides outside the gene matches: 16. Germline V gives CDR1 SGDLS, CDR2 YYNGEE. The CDR3 has 19 residues.

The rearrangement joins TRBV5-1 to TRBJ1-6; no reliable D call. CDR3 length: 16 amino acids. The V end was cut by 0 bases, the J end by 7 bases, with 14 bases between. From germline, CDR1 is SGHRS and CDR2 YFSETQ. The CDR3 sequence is CASSLESGRVNSPLHF. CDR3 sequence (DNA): TGCGCCAGCAGCTTGGAATCGGGGAGGGTAAATTCACCCCTCCACTTT.

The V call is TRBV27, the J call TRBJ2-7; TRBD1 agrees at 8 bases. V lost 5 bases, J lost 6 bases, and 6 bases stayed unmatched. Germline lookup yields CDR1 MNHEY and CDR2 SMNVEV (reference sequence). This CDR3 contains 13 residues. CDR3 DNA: TGTGCCAGCAGTATAGGCAGGGGGCGCGAGCAGTACTTC. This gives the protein CASSIGRGREQYF.

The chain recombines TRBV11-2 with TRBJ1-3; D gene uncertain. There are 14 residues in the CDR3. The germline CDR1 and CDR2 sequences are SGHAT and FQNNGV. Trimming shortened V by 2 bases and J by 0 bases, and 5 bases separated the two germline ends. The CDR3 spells CASSLTSSGNTIYF. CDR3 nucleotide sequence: TGTGCCAGCAGCTTAACTAGCTCTGGAAACACCATATATTTT.

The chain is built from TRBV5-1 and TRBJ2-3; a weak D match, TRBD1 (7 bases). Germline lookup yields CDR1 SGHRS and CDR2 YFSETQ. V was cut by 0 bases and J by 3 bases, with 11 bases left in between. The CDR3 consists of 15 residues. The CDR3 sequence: CASSLAPGGTDTQYF. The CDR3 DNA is TGCGCCAGCAGCTTGGCCCCAGGGGGGACAGATACGCAGTATTTT.

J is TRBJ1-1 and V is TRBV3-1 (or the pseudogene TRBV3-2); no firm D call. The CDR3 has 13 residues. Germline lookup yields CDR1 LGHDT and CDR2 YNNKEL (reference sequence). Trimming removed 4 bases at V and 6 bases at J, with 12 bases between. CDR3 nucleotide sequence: TGTGCCAGCAGCCTTAAAGCCGGATCTGAAGCTTTCTTT. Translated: CASSLKAGSEAFF.

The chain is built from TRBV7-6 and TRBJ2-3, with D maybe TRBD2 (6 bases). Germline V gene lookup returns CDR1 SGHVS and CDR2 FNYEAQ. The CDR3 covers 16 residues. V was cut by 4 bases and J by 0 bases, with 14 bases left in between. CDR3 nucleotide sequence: TGTGCCAGCAGCTCTTGGGGCGGGGATAGCACAGATACGCAGTATTTT. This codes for CASSSWGGDSTDTQYF.

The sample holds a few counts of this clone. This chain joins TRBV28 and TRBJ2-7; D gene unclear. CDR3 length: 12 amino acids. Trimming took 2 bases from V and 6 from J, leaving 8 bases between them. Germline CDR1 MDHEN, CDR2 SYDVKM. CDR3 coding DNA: TGTGCCAGCAGTTTACGGGTTACCGAGCAGTACTTC. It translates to CASSLRVTEQYF.

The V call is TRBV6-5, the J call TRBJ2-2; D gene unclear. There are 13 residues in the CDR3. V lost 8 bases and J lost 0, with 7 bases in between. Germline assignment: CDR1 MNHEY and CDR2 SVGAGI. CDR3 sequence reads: CASGWTNTGELFF. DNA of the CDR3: TGTGCCAGCGGATGGACGAACACCGGGGAGCTGTTTTTT.